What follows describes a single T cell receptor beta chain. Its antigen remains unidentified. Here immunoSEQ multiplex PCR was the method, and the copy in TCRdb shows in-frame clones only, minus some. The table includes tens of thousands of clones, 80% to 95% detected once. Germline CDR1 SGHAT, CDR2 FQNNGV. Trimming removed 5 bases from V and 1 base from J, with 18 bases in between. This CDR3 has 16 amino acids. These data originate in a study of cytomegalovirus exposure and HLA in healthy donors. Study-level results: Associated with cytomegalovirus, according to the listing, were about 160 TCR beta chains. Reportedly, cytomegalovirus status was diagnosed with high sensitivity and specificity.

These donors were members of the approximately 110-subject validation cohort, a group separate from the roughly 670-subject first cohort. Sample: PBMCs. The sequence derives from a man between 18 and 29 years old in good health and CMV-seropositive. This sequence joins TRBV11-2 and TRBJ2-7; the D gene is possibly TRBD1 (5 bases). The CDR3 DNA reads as TGTGCCAGCAGCCAGAATAAGGGGAAGGGGTCCTACGAGCAGTACTTC. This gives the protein CASSQNKGKGSYEQYF.